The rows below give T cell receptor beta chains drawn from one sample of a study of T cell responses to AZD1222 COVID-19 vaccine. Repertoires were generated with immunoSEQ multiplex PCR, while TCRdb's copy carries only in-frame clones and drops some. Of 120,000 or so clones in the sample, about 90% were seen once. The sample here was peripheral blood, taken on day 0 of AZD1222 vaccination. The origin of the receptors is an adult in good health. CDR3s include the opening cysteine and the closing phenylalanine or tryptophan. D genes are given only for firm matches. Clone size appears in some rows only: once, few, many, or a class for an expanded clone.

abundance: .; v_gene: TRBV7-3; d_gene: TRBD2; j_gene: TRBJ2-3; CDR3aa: CASSLPTGTSGRAVGTDTQYF; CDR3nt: TGTGCCAGCAGCTTACCTACCGGGACTAGCGGGAGGGCTGTCGGCACAGATACGCAGTATTTT
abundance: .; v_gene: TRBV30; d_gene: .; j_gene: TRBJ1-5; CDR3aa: CAWAGSSNQPQHF; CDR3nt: TGTGCCTGGGCTGGATCTAGCAATCAGCCCCAGCATTTT
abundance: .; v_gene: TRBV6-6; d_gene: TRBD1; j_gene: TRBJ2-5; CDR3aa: CASSRRRGTGGLETQYF; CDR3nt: TGTGCCAGCAGTCGCAGGAGAGGGACAGGGGGGTTGGAGACCCAGTACTTC
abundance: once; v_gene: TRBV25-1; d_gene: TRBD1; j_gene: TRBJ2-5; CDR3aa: CASRTGQETQYF; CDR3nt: TGTGCCTCTCGGACAGGCCAAGAGACCCAGTACTTC
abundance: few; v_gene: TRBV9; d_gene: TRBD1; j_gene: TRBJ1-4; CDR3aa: CASSRGLGNEKLFF; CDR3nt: TGTGCCAGCAGTAGGGGGCTAGGTAATGAAAAACTGTTTTTT
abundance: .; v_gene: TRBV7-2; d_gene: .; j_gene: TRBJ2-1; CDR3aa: CASSLRIQRNRGSYNEQFF; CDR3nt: TGTGCCAGCAGCTTAAGGATTCAGCGGAATAGAGGTTCCTACAATGAGCAGTTCTTC
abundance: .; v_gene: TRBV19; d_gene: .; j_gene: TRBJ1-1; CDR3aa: CASHPGGYTEAFF; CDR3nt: TGTGCCAGCCACCCCGGGGGATACACTGAAGCTTTCTTT
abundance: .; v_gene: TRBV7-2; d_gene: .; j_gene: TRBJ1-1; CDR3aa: CASSLPIRGKWNTEAFF; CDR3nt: TGTGCCAGCAGCTTACCGATCCGGGGTAAGTGGAACACTGAAGCTTTCTTT
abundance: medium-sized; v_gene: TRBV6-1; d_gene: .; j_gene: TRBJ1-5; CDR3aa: CASSEPGISNQPQHF; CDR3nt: TGTGCCAGCAGTGAACCGGGAATCAGCAATCAGCCCCAGCATTTT
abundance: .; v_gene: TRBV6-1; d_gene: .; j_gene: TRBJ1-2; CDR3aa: CASSEPYYGYTF; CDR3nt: TGTGCCAGCAGTGAACCCTACTATGGCTACACCTTC
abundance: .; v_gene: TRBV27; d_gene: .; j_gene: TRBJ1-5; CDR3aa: CASSLFGARRGNQPQHF; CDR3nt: TGTGCCAGCAGTTTATTCGGCGCGAGGAGAGGTAATCAGCCCCAGCATTTT
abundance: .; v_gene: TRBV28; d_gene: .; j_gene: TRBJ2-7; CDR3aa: CASRFTGAAYEQYF; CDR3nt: TGTGCCAGCAGGTTCACTGGTGCGGCCTACGAGCAGTACTTC
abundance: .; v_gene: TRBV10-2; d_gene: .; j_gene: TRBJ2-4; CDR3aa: CASSEWASGVTKNIQYF; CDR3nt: TGCGCCAGCAGTGAGTGGGCCTCAGGGGTGACCAAAAACATTCAGTACTTC
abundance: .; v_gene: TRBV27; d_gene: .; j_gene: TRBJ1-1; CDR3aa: CASQKGPWDTEAFF; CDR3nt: TGTGCCAGCCAAAAGGGACCCTGGGACACTGAAGCTTTCTTT
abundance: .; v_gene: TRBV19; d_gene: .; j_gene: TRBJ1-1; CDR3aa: CASSTRQEDTEAFF; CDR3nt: TGTGCCAGTAGTACGCGACAGGAGGACACTGAAGCTTTCTTT
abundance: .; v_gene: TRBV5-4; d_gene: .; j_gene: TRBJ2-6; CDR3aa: CASSFPRGRASGANVLTF; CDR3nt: TGTGCCAGCAGCTTTCCCAGGGGTAGGGCCTCTGGGGCCAACGTCCTGACTTTC
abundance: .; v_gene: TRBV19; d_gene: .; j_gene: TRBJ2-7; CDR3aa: CASSKTGTDESYEQYF; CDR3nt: TGTGCCAGTAGTAAGACCGGAACGGACGAGTCATACGAGCAGTACTTC
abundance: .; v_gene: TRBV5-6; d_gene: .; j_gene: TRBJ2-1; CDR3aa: CASSSSRGDEQFF; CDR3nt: TGTGCCAGCAGCAGCTCGAGGGGGGATGAGCAGTTCTTC
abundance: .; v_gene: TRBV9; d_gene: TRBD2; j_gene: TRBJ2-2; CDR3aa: CASSVGTSGNTGELFF; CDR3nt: TGTGCCAGCAGCGTAGGGACTAGCGGAAACACCGGGGAGCTGTTTTTT
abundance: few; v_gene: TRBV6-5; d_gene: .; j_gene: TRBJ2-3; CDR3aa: CASSQRPTDTQYF; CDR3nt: TGTGCCAGCAGTCAGCGACCCACAGATACGCAGTATTTT
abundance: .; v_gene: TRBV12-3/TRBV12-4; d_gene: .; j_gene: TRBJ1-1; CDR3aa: CASSRLTEAFF; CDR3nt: TGTGCCAGCTCCCGCTTAACTGAAGCTTTCTTT
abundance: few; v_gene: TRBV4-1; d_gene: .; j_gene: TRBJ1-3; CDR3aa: CASSQALTYSGNTIYF; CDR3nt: TGCGCCAGCAGCCAAGCACTAACATACTCTGGAAACACCATATATTTT
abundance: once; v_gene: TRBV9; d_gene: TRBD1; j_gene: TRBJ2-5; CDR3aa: CASSVGDRLTQETQYF; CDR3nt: TGTGCCAGCAGCGTAGGGGACAGACTTACCCAAGAGACCCAGTACTTC
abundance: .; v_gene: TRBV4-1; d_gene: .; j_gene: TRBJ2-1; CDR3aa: CASSKTTSHEQFF; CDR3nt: TGCGCCAGCAGCAAGACAACTAGTCATGAGCAGTTCTTC
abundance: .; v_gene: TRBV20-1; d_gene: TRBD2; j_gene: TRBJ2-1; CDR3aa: CSASRAGHNEQFF; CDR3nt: TGCAGTGCTAGTCGAGCGGGACACAATGAGCAGTTCTTC
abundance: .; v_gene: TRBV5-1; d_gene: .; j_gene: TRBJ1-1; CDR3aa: CASSSEGTGGTEAFF; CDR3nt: TGCGCCAGCAGCTCCGAGGGGACCGGGGGGACTGAAGCTTTCTTT
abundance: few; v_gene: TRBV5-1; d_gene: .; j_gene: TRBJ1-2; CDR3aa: CASSLGTGGAVVGGYTF; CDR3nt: TGCGCCAGCAGCTTGGGGACCGGCGGGGCCGTCGTGGGTGGCTACACCTTC
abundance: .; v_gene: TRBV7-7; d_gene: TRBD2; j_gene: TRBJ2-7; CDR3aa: CASSLALAGGPYEQYF; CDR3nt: TGTGCTAGCAGCTTAGCTCTAGCGGGAGGTCCCTACGAGCAGTACTTC
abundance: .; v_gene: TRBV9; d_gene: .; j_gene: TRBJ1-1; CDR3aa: CASSVGDLRQGTEAFF; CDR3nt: TGTGCCAGCAGCGTCGGGGACCTCCGTCAGGGCACTGAAGCTTTCTTT
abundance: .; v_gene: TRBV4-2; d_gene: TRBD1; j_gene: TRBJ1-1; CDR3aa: CASSQAGTDGPEAFF; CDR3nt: TGTGCCAGCAGCCAAGCCGGGACAGATGGTCCTGAAGCTTTCTTT
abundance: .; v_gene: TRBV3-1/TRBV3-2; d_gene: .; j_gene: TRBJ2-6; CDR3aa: CASSQAGVGANVLTF; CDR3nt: TGTGCCAGCAGCCAAGCAGGAGTTGGGGCCAACGTCCTGACTTTC
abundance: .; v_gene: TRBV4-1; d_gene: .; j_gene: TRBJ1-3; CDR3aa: CASRGTSSGNTIYF; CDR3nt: TGCGCCAGCAGGGGGACCAGCTCTGGAAACACCATATATTTT
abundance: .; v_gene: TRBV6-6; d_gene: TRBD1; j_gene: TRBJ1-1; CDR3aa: CASIDRVPEAFF; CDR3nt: TGTGCCAGCATAGACAGGGTCCCTGAAGCTTTCTTT
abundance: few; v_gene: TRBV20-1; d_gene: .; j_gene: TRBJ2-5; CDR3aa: CSASQGRDTETQYF; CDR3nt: TGCAGTGCTAGTCAGGGGCGTGATACGGAGACCCAGTACTTC
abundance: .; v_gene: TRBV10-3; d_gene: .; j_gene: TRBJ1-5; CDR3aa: CAISSGAGNQPQHF; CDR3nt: TGTGCCATCAGTAGTGGGGCAGGGAATCAGCCCCAGCATTTT
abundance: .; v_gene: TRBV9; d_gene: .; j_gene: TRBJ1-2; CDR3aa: CASRDSSYGYTF; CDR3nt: TGTGCCAGCAGGGACAGTTCCTATGGCTACACCTTC
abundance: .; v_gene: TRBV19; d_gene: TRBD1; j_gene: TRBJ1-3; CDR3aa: CASNRDRSSGNTIYF; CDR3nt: TGTGCCAGTAATCGGGACAGGAGCTCTGGAAACACCATATATTTT
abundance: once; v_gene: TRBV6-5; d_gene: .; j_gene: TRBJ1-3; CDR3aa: CASAGEPPSGNTIYF; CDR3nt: TGTGCCTCTGCGGGCGAGCCACCTTCTGGAAACACCATATATTTT
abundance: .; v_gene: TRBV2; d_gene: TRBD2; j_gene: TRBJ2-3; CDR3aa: CATNGRGSTDTQYF; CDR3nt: TGTGCCACAAATGGGAGGGGAAGCACAGATACGCAGTATTTT
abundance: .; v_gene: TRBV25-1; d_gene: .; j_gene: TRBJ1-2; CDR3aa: CAKRRGGFYTF; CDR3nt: TGTGCTAAGCGACGGGGGGGATTCTACACCTTC
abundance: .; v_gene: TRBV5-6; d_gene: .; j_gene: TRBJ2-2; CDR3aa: CASSLGTANTGELFF; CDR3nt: TGTGCCAGCAGCTTGGGAACGGCGAACACCGGGGAGCTGTTTTTT
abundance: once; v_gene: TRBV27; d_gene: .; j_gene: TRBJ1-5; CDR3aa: CASSLELNQPQHF; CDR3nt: TGTGCCAGCAGTTTAGAGCTAAATCAGCCCCAGCATTTT
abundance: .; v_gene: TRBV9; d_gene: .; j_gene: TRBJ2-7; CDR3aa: CASSVGVGVEQYF; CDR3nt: TGTGCCAGCAGCGTAGGTGTAGGAGTCGAGCAGTACTTC
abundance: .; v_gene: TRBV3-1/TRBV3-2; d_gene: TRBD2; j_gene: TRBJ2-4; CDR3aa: CASSQVSGRGENIQYF; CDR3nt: TGTGCCAGCAGCCAAGTTAGCGGGAGGGGTGAAAACATTCAGTACTTC
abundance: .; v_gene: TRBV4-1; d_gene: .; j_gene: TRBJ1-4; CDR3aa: CASSQAYEKLFF; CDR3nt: TGCGCCAGCAGCCAAGCCTATGAAAAACTGTTTTTT
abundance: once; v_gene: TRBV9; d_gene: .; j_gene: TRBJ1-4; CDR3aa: CASSVGSGTSHEKLFF; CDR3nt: TGTGCCAGCAGCGTAGGTTCCGGCACTTCTCACGAAAAACTGTTTTTT
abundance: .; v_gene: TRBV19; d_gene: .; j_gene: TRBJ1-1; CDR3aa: CATMQSPWGDTEAFF; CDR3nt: TGTGCCACTATGCAAAGCCCTTGGGGGGACACTGAAGCTTTCTTT
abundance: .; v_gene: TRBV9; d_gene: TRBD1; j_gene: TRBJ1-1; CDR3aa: CASSLDRGIGTEAFF; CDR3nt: TGTGCCAGCAGCCTAGACAGGGGCATAGGGACTGAAGCTTTCTTT
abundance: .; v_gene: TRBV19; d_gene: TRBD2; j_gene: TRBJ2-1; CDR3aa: CASSIGLAGGTDEQFF; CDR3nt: TGTGCCAGTAGTATAGGCCTAGCGGGAGGAACCGATGAGCAGTTCTTC
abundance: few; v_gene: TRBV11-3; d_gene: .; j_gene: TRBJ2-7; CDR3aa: CASSRGGEEQYF; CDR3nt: TGTGCCAGCAGCCGAGGGGGGGAGGAGCAGTACTTC
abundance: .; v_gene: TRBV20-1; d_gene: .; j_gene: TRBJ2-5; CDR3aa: CSASAGGQETQYF; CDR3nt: TGCAGTGCTAGTGCCGGGGGTCAAGAGACCCAGTACTTC
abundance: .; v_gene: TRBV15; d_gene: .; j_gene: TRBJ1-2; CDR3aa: CATSRDLGSNYGYTF; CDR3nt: TGTGCCACCAGCAGAGATCTTGGCAGCAACTATGGCTACACCTTC
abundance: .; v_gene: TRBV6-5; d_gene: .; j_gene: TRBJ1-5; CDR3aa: CASSSEVRGNQPQHF; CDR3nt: TGTGCCAGCAGTTCTGAGGTACGGGGCAATCAGCCCCAGCATTTT
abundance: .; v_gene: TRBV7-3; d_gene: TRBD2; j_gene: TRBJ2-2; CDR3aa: CASSTGLAGTRELFF; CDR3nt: TGTGCCAGCAGCACGGGACTAGCGGGAACCCGGGAGCTGTTTTTT
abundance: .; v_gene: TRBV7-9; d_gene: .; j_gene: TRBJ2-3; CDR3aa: CASSLSRLSRLLYTDTQYF; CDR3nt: TGTGCCAGCAGCTTATCCCGGTTAAGTCGATTACTATACACAGATACGCAGTATTTT